Sequencing of this TCR beta chain was carried out in a study of blood T cell repertoires in COVID-19. Study in general: COVID-19 samples, acute and convalescent, were from the United States, Italy and Spain. Sources were T cells, B-cell-depleted T cells, or PBMCs; the material itself was cDNA or gDNA.

CDR3 size: 14 residues. The ends lost 0 bases at V and 4 bases at J; junction bases unmatched: 0. Germline loops: CDR1 LNHNV, CDR2 YYDKDF (reference sequence). In this sample, this clone turned up a few times. Original handling: Quantification of nucleated cells was approximated via reference gene primer amplification. Here immunoSEQ multiplex PCR was the method, and the copy in TCRdb shows in-frame clones only, minus some. V and J calls plus clone size are reproduced from that table; the DNA served to infer D and trimming. The data contain roughly 200,000 clones, more than 85% of them singletons. V gene TRBV15 combines with J gene TRBJ1-5, with TRBD1 identical over 7 bases. The TCR was taken from a woman in her twenties or thirties with active or convalescent COVID-19. The sequenced material came from peripheral blood. In DNA, the CDR3 is TGTGCCACCAGCAGAGAGACAGGGAATCAGCCCCAGCATTTT. Amino acid sequence: CATSRETGNQPQHF.